These T cell receptor beta chains were read from a single sample in a study of shared clonotypes between healthy human individuals. Measured with immunoSEQ multiplex PCR; TCRdb has only the in-frame clones, and not every one. The sample has a few million clones, around nine tenths seen once; the top ten hold around 0.14%. What was sequenced was naive CD4+ T cells sorted from blood. The source is a man aged 18 to 29 in good health. CDR3s include the opening cysteine and the closing phenylalanine or tryptophan.

j_call: TRBJ1-2
v_call: TRBV10-2
cdr3_aa: CASSESRDYGYTF

j_call: TRBJ1-1
v_call: TRBV28
cdr3_aa: CASSAPSGGGTEAFF

j_call: TRBJ1-1
v_call: TRBV19
cdr3_aa: CASSIEVQGAIGNTEAFF

j_call: TRBJ1-1
v_call: TRBV5-1
cdr3_aa: CASSLGRVSGTEAFF

j_call: TRBJ1-3
v_call: TRBV2
cdr3_aa: CASSSWGAADTIYF

j_call: TRBJ2-2
v_call: TRBV4-1
cdr3_aa: CASSQQGQSSTGELFF

j_call: TRBJ1-5
v_call: TRBV10-3
cdr3_aa: CAIKQNSNQPQHF

j_call: TRBJ2-1
v_call: TRBV11-2
cdr3_aa: CASSRTGYNEQFF

j_call: TRBJ1-4
v_call: TRBV2
cdr3_aa: CASTLQGTTNEKLFF

j_call: TRBJ2-7
v_call: TRBV28
cdr3_aa: CASSPIGQASSYEQYF

j_call: TRBJ1-2
v_call: TRBV6-5
cdr3_aa: CASRVTGVGYTF

j_call: TRBJ2-7
v_call: TRBV5-1
cdr3_aa: CASSPLGLASYEQYF

j_call: TRBJ2-7
v_call: TRBV9
cdr3_aa: CASSVAGTSGYEQYF

j_call: TRBJ2-7
v_call: TRBV7-9
cdr3_aa: CASSLVVSGGSYEQYF

j_call: TRBJ1-2
v_call: TRBV5-4
cdr3_aa: CASSPDPNYGYTF

j_call: TRBJ2-7
v_call: TRBV18
cdr3_aa: CASSPGEGMNYEQYF

j_call: TRBJ2-2
v_call: TRBV10-3
cdr3_aa: CAIRAWNTGELFF

j_call: TRBJ1-4
v_call: TRBV19
cdr3_aa: CASSISVNEKLFF

j_call: TRBJ2-3
v_call: TRBV5-1
cdr3_aa: CASSFGPVADTQYF

j_call: TRBJ1-6
v_call: TRBV5-1
cdr3_aa: CASSLSILGTGSPLHF

j_call: TRBJ1-6
v_call: TRBV5-1
cdr3_aa: CASSLVGGKDSPLHF

j_call: TRBJ2-2
v_call: TRBV5-1
cdr3_aa: CASSPLAGPNTGELFF

j_call: TRBJ2-1
v_call: TRBV7-9
cdr3_aa: CASSLVGGPTNEQFF

j_call: TRBJ2-2
v_call: TRBV28
cdr3_aa: CASSLGTDNTGELFF

j_call: TRBJ2-7
v_call: TRBV5-4
cdr3_aa: CASSPPHVGWPRVF